The 32 T cell receptor beta chains below all came from one sample that was sequenced in a study of Ad26.COV2.S vaccination and SARS-CoV-2 variants. Sequenced by immunoSEQ multiplex PCR; TCRdb stores in-frame clones only, minus some. The table includes hundreds of thousands of clones, about 89% detected once. Specified treatment: roughly 19 received Ad26.COV2.S at low or high dose, single or two shots; five or six received placebo; per-sample allocation not given. Sample collection was performed on day 63 after the first vaccine or placebo injection. The sample here was peripheral blood, taken in a trial of Ad26.COV2.S vaccine versus placebo. All receptors derive from a person aged 18-65 years who received the Ad26.COV2.S COVID-19 vaccine or a placebo.

This clone came up once. This chain uses TRBV24-1 with TRBJ1-4; TRBD1 matches at 9 bases. V shed 2 bases and J 8 bases; nucleotides not matched to a gene: 5. The CDR3 covers 15 residues. Germline values: CDR1 KGHDR, CDR2 SFDVKD. CDR3 in amino acids: CATSDSQGAGEKLFF. CDR3 coding DNA: TGTGCCACCAGTGATTCACAGGGGGCAGGAGAAAAACTGTTTTTT.

The CDR3, as DNA: TGCGCCAGCAGCCAAGATACAGGGGGAAGCACTGAAGCTTTCTTT. Its translation: CASSQDTGGSTEAFF. The chain links TRBV4-3 to TRBJ1-1; 8 bases match TRBD1. CDR1 is LGHNA, CDR2 YSLEER, per germline. V gave up 0 bases and J gave up 4 bases; unmatched junction bases: 4. This CDR3 has 15 amino acids.

V and J are TRBV2 and TRBJ2-7; D ambiguous. V lost 0 bases and J lost 5, with 5 bases in between. The germline V gene encodes CDR1 SNHLY and CDR2 FYNNEI. CDR3 size: 12 residues. CDR3 region: CASSEAGDEQYF. CDR3 nucleotide sequence: TGTGCCAGCAGTGAAGCGGGCGACGAGCAGTACTTC.

The genes are TRBV21-1 and TRBJ2-7; TRBD2 is the table's D call, not checked against the DNA. TRBV21-1 has pseudogene status. CDR3 size: 18 residues. The CDR3 DNA reads as TGTGCCAGCAGCAAAGACCAGGGACTAGCGGGTGTCTCCTACGAGCAGTACTTC. It is translated as CASSKDQGLAGVSYEQYF.

This chain joins TRBV10-2 and TRBJ1-2, with a possible D match to TRBD1 (6 bases). With 2 bases removed from V and 6 bases from J, the gap between germline ends came to 16 bases. The CDR3 is 15 residues long. Germline CDR1 and CDR2: WSHSY and SAAADI. The CDR3 is CASSELNRGANGYTF. The CDR3 DNA reads TGCGCCAGCAGTGAGCTTAACCGGGGGGCGAATGGCTACACCTTC.

Only one count was recorded for this clone. V gene TRBV6-6 combines with J gene TRBJ2-3, with no clear D. V was clipped by 4 bases and J by 6 bases, with 8 bases between them. Germline V gene data show CDR1 as MNHNY and CDR2 as SVGAGI (reference sequence). CDR3 length: 12 residues. The CDR3 nucleotides are TGTGCCAGCAGTTTTAACGGGGATACGCAGTATTTT. This translates into CASSFNGDTQYF.

The rearrangement links TRBV29-1 to TRBJ2-2; D remains ambiguous. This CDR3 has 11 residues. V shed 7 bases and J shed 6 bases, with 9 bases lying between them. Germline values: CDR1 SQVTM, CDR2 ANQGSEA. CDR3 loop: CSGGNSGELFF. The CDR3 DNA reads as TGCAGCGGGGGTAATTCCGGGGAGCTGTTTTTT.

The chain joins TRBV13 to TRBJ2-7; D unclear. Deletions cut 2 bases from V and 1 base from J, with 3 bases between. This CDR3 has 12 amino acids. Germline CDR1 PRHDT, CDR2 FYEKMQ (reference sequence). The CDR3: CASSLLSYEQYF. Written as DNA, the CDR3 is TGTGCCAGCAGCTTATTGTCCTACGAGCAGTACTTC.

A note on this clone: Relative to the germline gene, one junction end is altered; a read error may explain this. This chain joins TRBV7-7 and TRBJ2-7; 8 bases match TRBD2. The CDR3 extends over 15 amino acids. CDR1 is SSHAT and CDR2 is FNYEAQ in the germline V gene (reference sequence). The CDR3 nucleotides read TGTGCTAGCAGCTTAGGCTCGCGGGAGGCCTACGAGCAGTACTTC. Translated, it gives CASSLGSREAYEQYF.

The genes are TRBV4-2 and TRBJ2-1; TRBD2 matches at 8 bases. The CDR3 runs 17 residues. With V trimmed by 0 bases and J by 7 bases, 11 bases remained unmatched. The V gene's germline CDR1 is LGHNA and CDR2 YNFKEQ. CDR3 residues: CASSQERLTGGFNEQFF. CDR3 DNA sequence: TGTGCCAGCAGCCAAGAACGTTTGACGGGAGGGTTTAATGAGCAGTTCTTC.

The chain uses TRBV3-1 (or the pseudogene TRBV3-2) and TRBJ2-7; TRBD2 matches at 11 bases. CDR1 LGHDT and CDR2 YNNKEL come from the germline V gene (reference sequence). CDR3 length: 15 residues. Trimming at V came to 0 bases and at J to 3 bases, leaving 1 base not matched to a gene. CDR3 sequence reads: CASSQETSGGYEQYF. The CDR3 coding sequence is TGTGCCAGCAGCCAAGAAACTAGCGGGGGCTACGAGCAGTACTTC.

The rearrangement links TRBV7-9 to TRBJ2-3; D remains ambiguous. The CDR3 contains 15 residues. Germline V CDR1 and CDR2: SEHNR, FQNEAQ (reference sequence). V was cut by 5 bases and J by 0 bases, with 12 bases left in between. The CDR3: CASSPPQTSTDTQYF. CDR3 DNA: TGTGCCAGCAGCCCCCCACAAACAAGCACAGATACGCAGTATTTT. The full variable domain, rest sourced from reference TRBV7-9 and TRBJ2-3, is DTGVSQNPRHKITKRGQNVTFRCDPISEHNRLYWYRQTLGQGPEFLTYFQNEAQLEKSRLLSDRFSAERPKGSFSTLEIQRTEQGDSAMYLCASSPPQTSTDTQYFGPGTRLTVL.

The chain links TRBV7-2 to TRBJ1-2; 8 positions match TRBD1. CDR1 is SGHTA, CDR2 FQGNSA, per germline. CDR3 size: 15 residues. After removal of 1 base from V and 4 bases from J, the junction contained 5 bases not matched to a gene. The CDR3 bases are TGTGCCAGCAGCTTAGGAGTACAGGGGGGCTATGGCTACACCTTC. This encodes CASSLGVQGGYGYTF.

With regard to this clone: One end of the junction does not line up with germline, which may come from a read error. This same CDR3 is encoded by further DNA sequences in the sample. The chain uses TRBV18 and TRBJ2-7, with 14 bases aligning to TRBD2. Germline V gene sequence: CDR1 KGHSH, CDR2 LQKENI. This CDR3 has 16 residues. The CDR3 region is CASSPSTSGGAIEQYF. In nucleotides, the CDR3 is TGTGCCAGCTCACCATCGACTAGCGGGGGGGCCATCGAGCAGTACTTT.

The J gene is TRBJ2-1, the V gene TRBV2; D is possibly TRBD2 (6 bases). Germline CDR1 and CDR2: SNHLY and FYNNEI. The CDR3 has 14 residues. V was cut by 8 bases and J by 0 bases, with 11 bases left in between. CDR3 sequence: CASPGLSSYNEQFF. CDR3 DNA sequence: TGTGCCAGCCCGGGACTTAGCTCCTACAATGAGCAGTTCTTC.

The J gene is TRBJ2-7, the V gene TRBV6-5, with 11 bases fitting TRBD1. The V segment lost 7 bases and the J segment 5 bases; nucleotides outside the gene matches: 7. The CDR3 sequence is 14 residues long. In germline, CDR1 is MNHEY, CDR2 SVGAGI. CDR3 amino acids: CASIGTGGGDEQYF. The CDR3 DNA follows: TGTGCCAGCATTGGGACAGGGGGTGGCGACGAGCAGTACTTC.

The chain carries TRBV27 and TRBJ2-2; the D is unclear. This CDR3 comprises 16 residues. Trimming took off 7 bases at V and 1 base at J, with 16 bases between the two ends. Germline V gives CDR1 MNHEY, CDR2 SMNVEV (reference sequence). The CDR3 protein is CASTRYFELNTGELFF. For the CDR3, the DNA is TGTGCCAGCACCCGGTATTTCGAATTGAACACCGGGGAGCTGTTTTTT.

The DNA for the CDR3 is TGTGCCTGGGAGGGTTTCGTTCAAGAGACCCAGTACTTC. This codes for CAWEGFVQETQYF. V and J are TRBV30 and TRBJ2-5; tentative D call: TRBD2 (5 bases). The V and J ends lost 5 bases and 2 bases respectively, with 12 bases between them. CDR3 length equals 13 residues. Per germline, CDR1 GTSNPN and CDR2 SVGIG (reference sequence).

As regards this clone: This same CDR3 is encoded by further DNA sequences in the sample. The V gene is TRBV30, the J gene TRBJ2-3; 8 bases are shared with TRBD1. The J segment lost 1 base and the V segment lost 0 bases, leaving 3 bases of the junction unmatched. The CDR3 runs 15 residues. Germline values: CDR1 GTSNPN, CDR2 SVGIG (reference sequence). This CDR3 reads CAWSVRGQGTDTQYF. CDR3 sequence (DNA): TGTGCCTGGAGTGTGAGGGGACAGGGCACAGATACGCAGTATTTT.

The rearrangement links TRBV14 to TRBJ2-1; 8 bases are shared with TRBD1. The V gene end was trimmed by 4 bases and the J gene end by 11 bases; junction bases not matched to a gene: 10. CDR1 SGHDN and CDR2 FVKESK come from the germline V gene. This CDR3 comprises 14 residues. This CDR3 is CASSRGTGRVQQFF. The CDR3 bases are TGTGCCAGCAGCCGGGGGACAGGTCGGGTCCAGCAGTTCTTC.

The gene calls are TRBV12-5 and TRBJ2-1; 7 nucleotides match TRBD2. This CDR3 contains 14 residues. The germline V gene has CDR1 LGHNT and CDR2 FRNRAP. Trimming removed 3 bases from V and 9 bases from J; junction bases left unmatched: 8. The CDR3 sequence: CASGFSGTGGEQFF. The CDR3 nucleotides are TGTGCTAGTGGTTTTTCAGGTACGGGGGGTGAGCAGTTCTTC.

V gene TRBV14 combines with J gene TRBJ2-7; a possible D gene is TRBD2 (7 bases). V was shortened by 0 bases and J by 2 bases, with 11 bases between the two germline ends. Germline CDR1 reads SGHDN; CDR2 reads FVKESK. There are 15 residues in the CDR3. The CDR3 is CASSQDGGAPYEQYF. As DNA, the CDR3 is TGTGCCAGCAGCCAAGATGGGGGGGCCCCCTACGAGCAGTACTTC.

The CDR3 nucleotides read TGTGCCAGCAGCCAAGAAGGCGGATTGAACACTGAAGCTTTCTTT. This sequence encodes CASSQEGGLNTEAFF. The chain carries TRBV4-2 and TRBJ1-1; no definite D call. The CDR3 extends over 15 amino acids. CDR1 is LGHNA and CDR2 is YNFKEQ in the germline V gene. Deletions cut 0 bases from V and 0 bases from J, with 8 bases between.

Turning to this clone: The junction departs from germline at one end; a sequencing error may be responsible. Distinct nucleotide sequences in the sample also encode this CDR3. The chain employs TRBV2 and TRBJ2-4, with D perhaps matching TRBD1 or TRBD2 (5 bases each). CDR3 length: 16 residues. In germline, CDR1 is SNHLY, CDR2 FYNNEI. CDR3 region: CASSDPREGPRNIQYF. CDR3 sequence (DNA): TGTGCCAGCAGTGACCCACGTGAGGGGCCGAGGAACATTCAATACTTC.

This clone was seen only once. The chain uses TRBV29-1 and TRBJ1-1; D is unresolved. Germline-derived CDR1 and CDR2 are SQVTM and ANQGSEA. The ends were cut back, 7 bases at V and 6 bases at J, with 9 bases in the middle. This CDR3 contains 10 residues. The DNA of the CDR3 is TGCAGCGCGGGCGTTTCTGAAGCTTTCTTT. This codes for CSAGVSEAFF.

The sample holds one count of this clone. V usage is TRBV10-3 and J usage is TRBJ2-1; D is perhaps TRBD2 (6 bases). Germline V gene lookup returns CDR1 ENHRY and CDR2 SYGVKD. The CDR3 contains 14 residues. Trimming stripped 7 bases from V and 5 bases from J, with 15 bases between. This CDR3 is CAIKGVADDNEQFF. CDR3 sequence (DNA): TGTGCCATCAAGGGAGTAGCGGATGACAATGAGCAGTTCTTC.

This chain uses TRBV4-3 with TRBJ2-1; 10 bases are a match to TRBD2. V trimming: 1 base; J trimming: 7 bases; junction bases outside the gene matches: 7. Germline V gene sequence: CDR1 LGHNA, CDR2 YSLEER. The CDR3 runs to 16 residues. The CDR3 loop is CASSQVIAGGRNEQFF. Written as DNA, the CDR3 is TGCGCCAGCAGCCAAGTTATAGCGGGGGGTCGGAATGAGCAGTTCTTC.

The CDR3 spells CASSPESPGQGGRETQYF. The CDR3 DNA is TGTGCCAGCAGTCCCGAGAGCCCGGGACAGGGAGGAAGAGAGACCCAGTACTTC. This chain links TRBV6-6 with TRBJ2-5; 9 nucleotides line up with TRBD1. The CDR3 is 18 amino acids. V was clipped by 5 bases and J by 4 bases; unmatched bases: 17. CDR1 is MNHNY and CDR2 is SVGAGI in the germline V gene (reference sequence).

This rearrangement joins TRBV5-5 to TRBJ1-5; 7 bases fit TRBD1. The CDR3 runs to 15 residues. Germline V gene lookup returns CDR1 SGHKS and CDR2 YYEKEE (reference sequence). The V segment lost 2 bases and the J segment 4 bases; nucleotides outside the gene matches: 6. CDR3 amino acids: CASSLTGVFNQPQHF. The CDR3 DNA is TGTGCCAGCAGCTTAACAGGGGTCTTTAATCAGCCCCAGCATTTT.

The sample holds many counts of this clone. The chain is built from TRBV7-8 and TRBJ2-7, with D possibly matching TRBD2 (5 bases). The V and J ends lost 1 base and 2 bases respectively, with 12 bases between them. Per germline, CDR1 SGHVS and CDR2 FQNEAQ. This CDR3 is 15 amino acids long. The CDR3 region is CASSLEAGETYEQYF. For the CDR3, the DNA is TGTGCCAGCAGCTTAGAGGCCGGGGAAACCTACGAGCAGTACTTC.

The rearrangement links TRBV25-1 to TRBJ1-4, with a possible D match to TRBD1 (6 bases). Trimming left V 3 bases short and J 3 bases short, with 8 bases between. CDR1 and CDR2 from the germline V gene are MGHDK and SYGVNS. This CDR3 is built from 14 residues. As DNA, the CDR3 is TGTGCCAGCAGTGAGGGGGCGGCTAATGAAAAACTGTTTTTT. Protein sequence: CASSEGAANEKLFF.

The rearrangement joins TRBV6-1 to TRBJ2-2; no definite D call. CDR1 MNHNS and CDR2 SASEGT come from the germline V gene. The ends were cut back, 1 base at V and 6 bases at J, with 6 bases in the middle. The CDR3 covers 13 residues. The CDR3 sequence is CASSEVGSGELFF. As DNA, the CDR3 is TGTGCCAGCAGTGAAGTAGGGTCCGGGGAGCTGTTTTTT.